A selection of T cell receptor beta chains follows, all from one sample in a study of blood T cells in healthy people across ages. TCRdb re-analysed the 5' RACE reads in MiXCR, keeping a single row per CDR3 protein. The sample includes 650,000 to 800,000 distinct CDR3 sequences, about 42% seen only once; the top ten take approximately 19%. Sequenced: blood. Receptors originate from a man in his fifties or sixties in good health. Each CDR3 is given with its conserved first and last residue. The D gene is left open where the match is weak. Only some rows state a clone size, as once, few, many or a class for expanded clones.

v_call,d_call,j_call,clone_size,cdr3_nt,cdr3_aa
TRBV27,.,TRBJ1-1,.,TGTGCCAGCAGTTTAGGGCGTGGAGGGATTACTGAAGCTTTCTTT,CASSLGRGGITEAFF
TRBV3-1,.,TRBJ2-7,.,TGTGCCAGCAGCCAACAAATATCGGGGGAGCAGTACTTC,CASSQQISGEQYF
TRBV12-3/TRBV12-4,.,TRBJ2-4,.,TGTGCCATCAGTTTAGGCAGTCTAGCCAAAAACATTCAGTACTTC,CAISLGSLAKNIQYF
TRBV6-5,TRBD1,TRBJ2-2,.,TGTGCCAGCAGTTACGGGACAGTCGGGGAGCTGTTTTTT,CASSYGTVGELFF
TRBV20-1,.,TRBJ1-1,.,TGCGGTGCTAGAGGGCAGCCGTACACTGAAGCTTTCTTT,CGARGQPYTEAFF
TRBV20-1,.,TRBJ2-1,.,TGCAGTGCCTCTAGCTCTCGTTACAATGAGCAGTTCTTC,CSASSSRYNEQFF
TRBV4-1,.,TRBJ2-7,.,TGCGCCAGCAGCCAGGAGGGGTACTACAATGAGCAGTACTTC,CASSQEGYYNEQYF
TRBV6-5,TRBD2,TRBJ2-5,.,TGTGCCAGCAGTTCCGGGACTAGCGGGGGGGCGACTTTTCAAGAGACCCAGTACTTC,CASSSGTSGGATFQETQYF
TRBV5-1,.,TRBJ2-5,.,TGCGCCAGCAGCGTTGGGGTCCAGGGGGAGACCCAGTACTTC,CASSVGVQGETQYF
TRBV6-2/TRBV6-3,TRBD2,TRBJ2-3,few,TGTGCCAGCAGTCAACGACCTGTAGCGGGCAGCACAGATACGCAGTATTTT,CASSQRPVAGSTDTQYF
TRBV5-1,TRBD2,TRBJ2-1,.,TGCGCCAGCAGCGCTGCGGGGGGCTACAATGAGCAGTTCTTC,CASSAAGGYNEQFF
TRBV7-2,.,TRBJ1-5,few,TGTGCCAGCAGCTTAGCGCTGGCCAGGGCTAGCAATCAGCCCCAGCATTTT,CASSLALARASNQPQHF
TRBV2,TRBD1,TRBJ1-4,few,TGTGCCAGCAGCGGGACAGGGGTCCTAAATGAAAAACTGTTTTTT,CASSGTGVLNEKLFF
TRBV6-1,TRBD1,TRBJ1-5,few,TGTGCCAGCCGACAGTACACAGGGGGCGGGGCCCAGCATTTT,CASRQYTGGGAQHF
TRBV24-1,TRBD2,TRBJ2-6,many,TGTGCCACCAGTGATTTGGTGGGGACTAGCGCTGGGGCCAACGTCCTGACTTTC,CATSDLVGTSAGANVLTF
TRBV15,.,TRBJ2-3,.,TGTGCCACCAGCACCGACTCGACTACAGATACGCAGTATTTT,CATSTDSTTDTQYF
TRBV29-1,.,TRBJ2-6,.,TGCAGCGTCCAGGGTCGTGGGGCCAACGTCCTGACTTTC,CSVQGRGANVLTF
TRBV4-3,.,TRBJ2-2,.,TGCGCCAGCAGCCAAGAGTGGGCCACCGGGGAGCTGTTTTTT,CASSQEWATGELFF
TRBV3-1,.,TRBJ2-1,few,TGTGCCAGCAGCCAAGGTCCCCGAGTGGTGCAGTTCTTC,CASSQGPRVVQFF
TRBV12-5,TRBD1,TRBJ1-1,.,TGTGCTAGTGGAACAGGGGTAGGCACTGAAGCTTTCTTT,CASGTGVGTEAFF
TRBV20-1,.,TRBJ2-7,.,TGCAGTGCTAGAGATCCGAGCCTCCCCATATTCGAGCAGTACTTC,CSARDPSLPIFEQYF
TRBV20-1,TRBD2,TRBJ2-3,few,TGCAGTGCGCCCGATCCGGAGCTAGCGGGGTCCACAGATACGCAGTATTTT,CSAPDPELAGSTDTQYF
TRBV3-1,.,TRBJ2-1,few,TGTGCCAGCAGCCTGAGTTGGCAAGTAGGCAATGAGCAGTTCTTC,CASSLSWQVGNEQFF
TRBV6-1,.,TRBJ2-7,few,TGTGCCAGCAGTGAAAAAGTGACTAGTATATACGAGCAGTACTTC,CASSEKVTSIYEQYF
TRBV24-1,.,TRBJ2-5,few,TGTGCCACCAGTGATAGTTGGAGGCGGGAGACCCAGTACTTC,CATSDSWRRETQYF
TRBV12-3/TRBV12-4,TRBD1,TRBJ2-1,many,TGTGCCACCGTACCTTTAGGGGGACAGGGCTACAATGAGCAGTTCTTC,CATVPLGGQGYNEQFF
TRBV14,TRBD2,TRBJ2-1,.,TGTGCCAGCAGCAACGTGCCGGGACTAGCGGGGGGAAACACCTACAATGAGCAGTTCTTC,CASSNVPGLAGGNTYNEQFF
TRBV29-1,.,TRBJ2-7,.,TGCAGCGTTGAATTTCCAGAAGGAAGCAACTTCGCCGAGCAGTACTTC,CSVEFPEGSNFAEQYF
TRBV2,TRBD1,TRBJ1-5,.,TGTGCCAGCAGAGCAGGACAGGGGACCAATCAGCCCCAGCATTTT,CASRAGQGTNQPQHF